These T cell receptor beta chains were read from a single sample in a study of shared clonotypes between healthy human individuals. Data came from immunoSEQ multiplex PCR; TCRdb stores just in-frame clones and leaves some out. Among 1.4 million or so clones listed, around 98.5% were seen once. The sequencing input was naive CD4+ T cells sorted from blood. These receptors were collected from a man younger than 40 in good health. CDR3s include the opening cysteine and the closing phenylalanine or tryptophan. Each record gives: J gene, V gene, D gene, clone size, CDR3 DNA, CDR3 protein. A D gene is named only where the DNA matches it firmly. Size values are once, few and many counts, or a class for expanded clones, and some rows have none.

TRBJ2-1	TRBV9	TRBD1	NA	TGTGCCAGCAGCGTAGCTCCCGGGACAGGGTGGGGTGAGCAGTTCTTC	CASSVAPGTGWGEQFF
TRBJ1-4	TRBV5-4	TRBD1	NA	TGTGCCAGCAGCTGGGACAGGGCGGGAGGAAAACTGTTTTTT	CASSWDRAGGKLFF
TRBJ2-2	TRBV15	NA	NA	TGTGCCACCAGCACCACTAGCGGGGAGCTGTTTTTT	CATSTTSGELFF
TRBJ2-1	TRBV28	TRBD2	NA	TGTGCCAGCAGTTTCCCCCACGGACTAGCCGTCCACAATGAGCAGTTCTTC	CASSFPHGLAVHNEQFF
TRBJ2-5	TRBV7-2	NA	NA	TGTGCCAGCAGCCTCAGTGAGACCCAGTACTTC	CASSLSETQYF
TRBJ1-3	TRBV2	NA	NA	TGTGCCAGCAGGGCCGATAGCTCTGGAAACACCATATATTTT	CASRADSSGNTIYF
TRBJ2-1	TRBV6-6	NA	NA	TGTGCCAGCAGTCCCTGGGGGTCTCGAACGAATGAGCAGTTCTTC	CASSPWGSRTNEQFF
TRBJ2-1	TRBV11-2	NA	NA	TGTGCCAGCAGCCCCGGCATTTCTTCCTACAATGAGCAGTTCTTC	CASSPGISSYNEQFF
TRBJ2-1	TRBV29-1	NA	NA	TGCAGCGTTGAAAGAAGAGGAGAGCAGTTCTTC	CSVERRGEQFF
TRBJ1-5	TRBV27	TRBD1	NA	TGTGCCAGCAGTTTAAAGGGACAGGGAGTGAGCAATCAGCCCCAGCATTTT	CASSLKGQGVSNQPQHF
TRBJ2-7	TRBV9	NA	NA	TGTGCCAGCAGCGTAGAGGGTGAAGGGCCCCCCCTCTCCTACGAGCAGTACTTC	CASSVEGEGPPLSYEQYF
TRBJ2-3	TRBV29-1	TRBD2	once	TGCAGCATGCGGACTAGCGGGAGCCCAGATACGCAGTATTTT	CSMRTSGSPDTQYF
TRBJ2-7	TRBV10-3	NA	NA	TGTGCCACCAGTCCGGGCCCAGTGGCCTACGAGCAGTACTTC	CATSPGPVAYEQYF
TRBJ1-2	TRBV28	TRBD1	NA	TGTGCCAGCAGGTCAACCGGGACAGTCTATAACTATGGCTACACCTTC	CASRSTGTVYNYGYTF
TRBJ2-2	TRBV7-6	NA	NA	TGTGCCAGCAGCTTACAACCGAACACCGGGGAGCTGTTTTTT	CASSLQPNTGELFF
TRBJ1-1	TRBV28	TRBD1	NA	TGTGCCAGCAGTTTTCCCGACAGGGGGGGGAGGACTGAAGCTTTCTTT	CASSFPDRGGRTEAFF
TRBJ1-1	TRBV5-1	NA	NA	TGCGCCAGCAGCTGGGGGTTGGCAGGGAACACTGAAGCTTTCTTT	CASSWGLAGNTEAFF
TRBJ2-5	TRBV5-1	NA	NA	TGCGCCAGCAGCTTGGTTGCACAAGAGACCCAGTACTTC	CASSLVAQETQYF
TRBJ1-5	TRBV15	NA	NA	TGTGCCACCAGCAGTACTTGGAACAGGGCATTGAGCAATCAGCCCCAGCATTTT	CATSSTWNRALSNQPQHF
TRBJ2-1	TRBV4-2	TRBD2	NA	TGTGCCAGCAGCCAACAGAGGGACTACCAACGGTACAATGAGCAGTTCTTC	CASSQQRDYQRYNEQFF
TRBJ2-5	TRBV27	NA	NA	TGTGCCAGCAGTCTACGACAGCAAGAGACCCAGTACTTC	CASSLRQQETQYF
TRBJ2-1	TRBV7-2	TRBD1	once	TGTGCCACCCGACAGGGCTACAATGAGCAGTTCTTC	CATRQGYNEQFF
TRBJ2-5	TRBV19	TRBD1	NA	TGTGCCAGTAGGGGCCAGGGGGCACAGGCGGAGACCCAGTACTTC	CASRGQGAQAETQYF
TRBJ2-1	TRBV5-1	NA	once	TGCGCCAGCAGCTTGGAACTCAGGGATGAGCAGTTCTTC	CASSLELRDEQFF
TRBJ1-2	TRBV19	NA	NA	TGTGCCAGTAAGAAGGAGACGACTAACTATGGCTACACCTTC	CASKKETTNYGYTF
TRBJ2-2	TRBV6-1	NA	NA	TGTGCCAGCAGTGAGGGCGGGATCAGATCCGGGGAGCTGTTTTTT	CASSEGGIRSGELFF
TRBJ1-1	TRBV5-1	NA	NA	TGCGCCAGCAGCTTTGCAGGGATAAACACTGAAGCTTTCTTT	CASSFAGINTEAFF
TRBJ2-2	TRBV5-8	NA	NA	TGTGCCAGCAGCTCCGACATGGCGAACACCGGGGAGCTGTTTTTT	CASSSDMANTGELFF
TRBJ2-3	TRBV5-1	TRBD2	NA	TGCGCCAGCAGCTTGCTAGCGGGAAGGAGTGACACACACGGAGATACGCAGTATTTT	CASSLLAGRSDTHGDTQYF
TRBJ2-7	TRBV28	NA	NA	TGTGCCAGCAGTTTTCATAGGGGTTACGAGCAGTACTTC	CASSFHRGYEQYF
TRBJ1-4	TRBV9	NA	NA	TGTGCCAGCAGCGTAGAGTTAGCCGGTGAAAAACTGTTTTTT	CASSVELAGEKLFF
TRBJ2-1	TRBV27	TRBD2	NA	TGTGCCAGCAGTTTATATCTAGCGGGACTCGTTGAGCAGTTCTTC	CASSLYLAGLVEQFF
TRBJ2-7	TRBV2	NA	NA	TGTGCCAGCACTTTTAACTACGAGCAGTACTTC	CASTFNYEQYF
TRBJ2-1	TRBV15	NA	NA	TGTGCCACCAGCAGAGATATCACAGGGAGTTCCAATGAGCAGTTCTTC	CATSRDITGSSNEQFF
TRBJ1-5	TRBV6-5	NA	NA	TGTGCCAGCAGTTACGGGGTGAATGGCAATCAGCCCCAGCATTTT	CASSYGVNGNQPQHF
TRBJ2-1	TRBV5-1	TRBD2	NA	TGCGCCAGCACCCTTAGCGGGAACCTTAACAATGAGCAGTTCTTC	CASTLSGNLNNEQFF
TRBJ2-1	TRBV5-1	NA	NA	TGCGCCAGCAGCTTGGCCTCGGGGTACAATGAGCAGTTCTTC	CASSLASGYNEQFF
TRBJ1-5	TRBV7-2	TRBD1	NA	TGTGCCAGCAGCTTAGGCCCAGGGGGTTATCAGCCCCAGCATTTT	CASSLGPGGYQPQHF
TRBJ2-2	TRBV6-4	TRBD2	NA	TGTGCCAGCAGCGACGGAGGGACTAGCGGGGTCGTGGGCACCGGGGAGCTGTTTTTT	CASSDGGTSGVVGTGELFF
TRBJ2-5	TRBV6-1	NA	NA	TGTGCCAGCAGGCAAGAGACCCAGTACTTC	CASRQETQYF
TRBJ2-7	TRBV19	NA	NA	TGTGCCAGTAGTATATCGTCACGTGCCTACGAGCAGTACTTC	CASSISSRAYEQYF
TRBJ2-5	TRBV5-6	TRBD1	NA	TGTGCCAGCAGCTGGACAGGGGAGTACCAAGAGACCCAGTACTTC	CASSWTGEYQETQYF
TRBJ1-2	TRBV7-9	NA	NA	TGTGCCAGCAGCTCTGGACTGTTCTATGGCTACACCTTC	CASSSGLFYGYTF
TRBJ2-7	TRBV28	NA	NA	TGTGCCAGCAGTTTTTCGCAGGGGATTCACGAGCAGTACTTC	CASSFSQGIHEQYF
TRBJ1-2	TRBV28	NA	NA	TGTGCCAGCAGTTCCGGACTAGGGCTCAACTATGGCTACACCTTC	CASSSGLGLNYGYTF
TRBJ2-7	TRBV7-2	TRBD2	NA	TGTGCCAGCAGCTTAGGACTAGCCGAGTACGAGCAGTACTTC	CASSLGLAEYEQYF
TRBJ2-2	TRBV7-3	TRBD1	NA	TGTGCCAGCAGCTCACAGGGGACCGGGGAGCTGTTTTTT	CASSSQGTGELFF
TRBJ2-7	TRBV18	TRBD1	NA	TGTGCCAGCTCACCGGGACAGGGGACCGCCTACGAGCAGTACTTC	CASSPGQGTAYEQYF
TRBJ2-7	TRBV11-2	NA	NA	TGTGCCAGCAGCCACCCTAGCTCCTACGAGCAGTACTTC	CASSHPSSYEQYF
TRBJ2-2	TRBV19	TRBD1	NA	TGTGCCAGTAGTAGGGACAGGGTGAACACCGGGGAGCTGTTTTTT	CASSRDRVNTGELFF
TRBJ2-1	TRBV2	TRBD2	NA	TGTGCCAGCAGTAACCGGGGGGGCAATGAGCAGTTCTTC	CASSNRGGNEQFF
TRBJ2-2	TRBV27	TRBD2	NA	TGTGCCAGCAGTAGAAGCGGGAGGGTCCCCGGGGAGCTGTTTTTT	CASSRSGRVPGELFF
TRBJ2-1	TRBV6-4	NA	once	TGTGCCAGCAGTCCCTTCTCCAGGATTTTCGGTGAGCAGTTCTTC	CASSPFSRIFGEQFF